Each of the 27 T cell receptor beta chains below was sequenced from the same sample in a study of shared T cell receptors in the human thymus. Sequenced by immunoSEQ multiplex PCR; TCRdb stores in-frame clones only, minus some. The repertoire has 700,000 or so clones, roughly 88% of them found once; the top ten carry roughly 0.01%. These data also formed part of another study, on human thymus T cells.

Specimen: thymocytes. The receptors derive from a girl less than two years old with a congenital heart defect.

This chain uses TRBV27 with TRBJ2-7; the match to TRBD1 covers 8 bases. The CDR3 extends over 14 amino acids. V shed 5 bases and J 5 bases; nucleotides not matched to a gene: 8. Germline lookup yields CDR1 MNHEY and CDR2 SMNVEV (reference sequence). The CDR3 DNA follows: TGTGCCAGCAGTAGACAGGGGTTTAGCAACGAGCAGTACTTC. It codes for CASSRQGFSNEQYF.

J is TRBJ1-5 and V is TRBV19, with D perhaps matching TRBD1 (5 bases). Germline V lookup: CDR1 LNHDA, CDR2 SQIVND (reference sequence). The germline V and J ends were trimmed by 3 bases and 7 bases, with 16 bases remaining between them. The CDR3 length is 15 residues. The CDR3 sequence: CASSIGGVAGQPQHF. CDR3 DNA: TGTGCCAGTAGTATTGGGGGGGTCGCCGGCCAGCCCCAGCATTTT.

The rearrangement uses TRBV6-5 and TRBJ1-3; TRBD1 is a possible D gene (5 bases). With 5 bases removed from V and 4 bases from J, the gap between germline ends came to 9 bases. The CDR3 sequence is 13 residues long. Germline V gene lookup returns CDR1 MNHEY and CDR2 SVGAGI. CDR3: CASSPAGGNTIYF. The CDR3 bases are TGTGCCAGCAGTCCCGCAGGGGGAAACACCATATATTTT.

This chain joins TRBV4-2 and TRBJ2-1; possibly TRBD1 for D (5 bases). This CDR3 contains 18 residues. V dropped 0 bases and J dropped 0 bases, with 15 bases sitting between them. Germline assignment: CDR1 LGHNA and CDR2 YNFKEQ. Here the CDR3 reads CASSQDSDSSSSYNEQFF. CDR3 nucleotide sequence: TGTGCCAGCAGCCAAGATTCCGACAGTTCTAGCTCCTACAATGAGCAGTTCTTC.

V and J are TRBV30 and TRBJ1-1, with a tentative D call TRBD1 (5 bases). The CDR3 runs 13 residues. Trimming removed 0 bases from V and 3 bases from J, with 8 bases in between. The germline V gene has CDR1 GTSNPN and CDR2 SVGIG (reference sequence). The CDR3 sequence is CAWSVGGDTEAFF. CDR3 DNA sequence: TGTGCCTGGAGTGTCGGGGGGGACACTGAAGCTTTCTTT.

The chain carries TRBV6-1 and TRBJ1-1; no definite D call. This CDR3 contains 15 residues. CDR1 and CDR2 (germline): MNHNS, SASEGT. Trimming shortened V by 6 bases and J by 4 bases, and 18 bases separated the two germline ends. The CDR3 loop is CASREVGSVFTEAFF. The CDR3 coding sequence is TGTGCCAGCAGGGAGGTGGGTTCGGTATTCACTGAAGCTTTCTTT.

The genes are TRBV7-9 and TRBJ2-5; unclear D gene. This CDR3 is built from 10 residues. Per germline, CDR1 SEHNR and CDR2 FQNEAQ (reference sequence). V was pared by 5 bases and J by 7 bases, with 5 bases between. The CDR3 region has the DNA TGTGCCAGCAGCCTCGGGACCCAGTACTTC. This sequence encodes CASSLGTQYF.

As for this clone: Mismatch with germline at one junction end may stem from a read error. This sample also contains other DNA sequences that code for the same CDR3. This chain joins TRBV10-3 and TRBJ1-6; no firm D call. CDR3 length: 17 residues. Germline V gene lookup returns CDR1 ENHRY and CDR2 SYGVKD. CDR3: CAISDSAEQTDNSPLHF. CDR3 in DNA: TGTGCCATCAGTGATAGTGCAGAACAGACCGATAATTCCCCCCTCCACTTT.

The J gene is TRBJ1-2, the V gene TRBV28; 8 bases line up with TRBD1. The CDR3 contains 21 residues. Looked up from germline, CDR1 is MDHEN and CDR2 is SYDVKM. V was pared by 3 bases and J by 1 base, with 22 bases of the junction left unmatched. The CDR3 nucleotides read TGTGCCAGCAGTTTGGTCTACAAGCACGACAGGGGTATCTCTATTAACTATGGCTACACCTTC. Residues: CASSLVYKHDRGISINYGYTF.

The chain combines TRBV2 with TRBJ1-2; 11 positions match TRBD1. Germline loops: CDR1 SNHLY, CDR2 FYNNEI. J gave up 1 base and V 4 bases, and 11 bases lay outside the gene matches. The CDR3 has 18 residues. The CDR3 is CASSGTGGQAKGNYGYTF. CDR3 nucleotides: TGTGCCAGCAGTGGGACAGGGGGCCAGGCGAAGGGTAACTATGGCTACACCTTC.

This rearrangement joins TRBV14 to TRBJ1-1; D not resolved. Deletions cut 0 bases from V and 0 bases from J, with 8 bases between. The CDR3 runs 15 residues. Germline CDR1 reads SGHDN; CDR2 reads FVKESK. The CDR3 DNA reads as TGTGCCAGCAGCCAAGAATTCAGGTTGAACACTGAAGCTTTCTTT. Amino acids: CASSQEFRLNTEAFF.

Remarks on this clone: Sequence at one end of the junction differs from germline and may be a read error. The chain has TRBV6-1 and TRBJ2-4, with a possible D match to TRBD1 (5 bases). The CDR3 covers 13 residues. CDR1 is MNHNS and CDR2 is SASEGT in the germline V gene. The DNA of the CDR3 is TGTGCCAGCAGGGTGACAGTTGCCAACAAGGGAACCTTC. The encoded protein is CASRVTVANKGTF.

This clone was recorded only once. The CDR3 sequence: CASSPGTGLYGYTF. The CDR3 DNA reads as TGTGCCAGCAGCCCTGGGACAGGGCTCTATGGCTACACCTTC. The chain has TRBV7-2 and TRBJ1-2, with 9 bases fitting TRBD1. The CDR3 runs 14 residues. Germline CDR1 SGHTA, CDR2 FQGNSA. The V and J ends lost 5 bases and 4 bases, in that order; junction bases with no gene match: 5.

This chain links TRBV7-8 with TRBJ2-7; 7 nucleotides line up with TRBD2. J lost 6 bases, V lost 4 bases, and 0 bases had no gene match. The CDR3 has 11 amino acids. Germline assignment: CDR1 SGHVS and CDR2 FQNEAQ. CDR3 nucleotide sequence: TGTGCCAGCAGCTGGGGGGGCGAGCAGTACTTC. Its protein product is CASSWGGEQYF.

The CDR3 nucleotides are TGTGCCAGCAGCCAAGATGGAGGTGGCGTAAATAATTCACCCCTCCACTTT. Encoded protein: CASSQDGGGVNNSPLHF. V gene TRBV14 combines with J gene TRBJ1-6, with unresolved D. Germline-derived CDR1 and CDR2 are SGHDN and FVKESK. CDR3 length: 17 amino acids. V gave up 0 bases and J gave up 5 bases, with 14 bases separating them.

This chain uses TRBV27 with TRBJ1-3, with D perhaps TRBD1 (6 bases). The CDR3 totals 16 residues. Germline CDR1 is MNHEY and CDR2 is SMNVEV (reference sequence). Trimming left V 3 bases short and J 0 bases short, with 12 bases between. The CDR3 region has the DNA TGTGCCAGCAGTTTTAACAGGGCAGTCTCTGGAAACACCATATATTTT. Translation gives CASSFNRAVSGNTIYF.

This chain connects TRBV6-1 to TRBJ2-3; a weak D match, TRBD2 (5 bases). This CDR3 comprises 15 residues. The V end was cut by 8 bases, the J end by 2 bases, with 17 bases between. In germline, CDR1 is MNHNS, CDR2 SASEGT. The CDR3 here is CASGGVSSPTDTQYF. The DNA of the CDR3 is TGTGCCAGCGGTGGGGTTTCTAGCCCCACAGATACGCAGTATTTT.

The chain employs TRBV5-1 and TRBJ1-1, with D perhaps matching TRBD1 (5 bases). CDR3 length: 14 residues. Trimming stripped 2 bases from V and 6 bases from J, with 14 bases between. Germline lookup yields CDR1 SGHRS and CDR2 YFSETQ. CDR3 nucleotides: TGCGCCAGCAGCTTAGGGGTCGCTACCTCTGAAGCTTTCTTT. It translates to CASSLGVATSEAFF.

The V and J genes are TRBV5-6 and TRBJ1-3; D ambiguous. This CDR3 has 15 residues. V gave up 1 base and J gave up 4 bases, with 12 bases separating them. Germline V gene sequence: CDR1 SGHDT, CDR2 YYEEEE. The CDR3 here is CASSLSRKSGNTIYF. CDR3 sequence (DNA): TGTGCCAGCAGCTTGTCGAGGAAAAGCGGAAACACCATATATTTT.

About this clone: At one of its ends the junction is not consistent with the germline gene, which may arise from a read error. The chain is built from TRBV5-1 and TRBJ2-1; D not certain. Germline lookup yields CDR1 SGHRS and CDR2 YFSETQ. The CDR3 extends over 15 amino acids. The DNA of the CDR3 is TGCGTCAGCAGCTTTGGTTTGGGCCCCGACAATGAGCAGTTCTTC. It codes for CVSSFGLGPDNEQFF.

V usage is TRBV10-3 and J usage is TRBJ2-5; D is unresolved. The V and J ends lost 2 bases and 7 bases respectively, with 5 bases between them. In germline, CDR1 is ENHRY, CDR2 SYGVKD. The CDR3 is made up of 11 amino acids. The CDR3 DNA reads TGTGCCATCAGTGAGGCGGCGACCCAGTACTTC. As protein: CAISEAATQYF.

This clone was counted only a few times. The J gene is TRBJ2-5, the V gene TRBV7-2; TRBD2 matches 10 bases. Germline assignment: CDR1 SGHTA and CDR2 FQGNSA. This CDR3 comprises 18 residues. Trimming at V came to 5 bases and at J to 5 bases, leaving 17 bases not matched to a gene. The CDR3 nucleotides are TGTGCCAGCAGCCCACATTGGGCAGCGGGGGGGCCGAGGGAGACCCAGTACTTC. Amino acid sequence: CASSPHWAAGGPRETQYF.

This chain uses TRBV13 with TRBJ1-2; no clear D. The germline CDR1 and CDR2 sequences are PRHDT and FYEKMQ (reference sequence). This CDR3 has 11 amino acids. V was clipped by 0 bases and J by 6 bases, with 2 bases between them. DNA of the CDR3: TGTGCCAGCAGCTTAGGCGATGGCTACACCTTC. Protein sequence: CASSLGDGYTF.

The chain uses TRBV12-5 and TRBJ1-2; maybe TRBD1 (5 bases). The CDR3 has 17 amino acids. V dropped 2 bases and J dropped 8 bases, with 24 bases sitting between them. Germline V gene sequence: CDR1 LGHNT, CDR2 FRNRAP. The CDR3 bases are TGTGCTAGTGGTTTGCGCTGGAGAGTGGGCTCTAGGGGAGGCTACACCTTC. This sequence encodes CASGLRWRVGSRGGYTF.

The gene calls are TRBV7-4 and TRBJ2-7; 8 positions agree with TRBD2. The J segment lost 6 bases and the V segment lost 6 bases, leaving 13 bases of the junction unmatched. This CDR3 comprises 15 residues. CDR1 SGHVT and CDR2 SQSDAQ come from the germline V gene. In DNA, the CDR3 is TGTGCCAGCAGTGGCGGGGGGCCCCGAAGTTGCGAGCAGTACTTC. Protein sequence: CASSGGGPRSCEQYF. The full variable domain, with the rest looked up from reference TRBV7-4 and TRBJ2-7, is GAGVSQSPRYKVAKRGRDVALRCDSISGHVTLYWYRQTLGQGSEVLTYSQSDAQRDKSGRPSGRFSAERPERSVSTLKIQRTEQGDSAVYLCASSGGGPRSCEQYFGPGTRLTVT.

This chain links TRBV27 with TRBJ2-2, with TRBD1 matching over 7 bases. J was trimmed by 4 bases and V by 5 bases; bases with no gene match: 28. This CDR3 is built from 22 residues. Germline CDR1 reads MNHEY; CDR2 reads SMNVEV (reference sequence). CDR3 sequence: CASSPRLRLLKTGKIPTGELFF. In DNA form, the CDR3 reads TGTGCCAGCAGTCCCCGCCTAAGACTCCTCAAGACAGGGAAGATCCCCACCGGGGAGCTGTTTTTT.

This chain connects TRBV6-1 to TRBJ1-5; D call uncertain. V lost 2 bases and J 2 bases, leaving 10 bases between the germline ends. The CDR3 loop spans 15 amino acids. The V gene's germline CDR1 is MNHNS and CDR2 SASEGT. CDR3 coding DNA: TGTGCCAGCAGTGAAAGGAGCGTAGGCAATCAGCCCCAGCATTTT. Protein: CASSERSVGNQPQHF.